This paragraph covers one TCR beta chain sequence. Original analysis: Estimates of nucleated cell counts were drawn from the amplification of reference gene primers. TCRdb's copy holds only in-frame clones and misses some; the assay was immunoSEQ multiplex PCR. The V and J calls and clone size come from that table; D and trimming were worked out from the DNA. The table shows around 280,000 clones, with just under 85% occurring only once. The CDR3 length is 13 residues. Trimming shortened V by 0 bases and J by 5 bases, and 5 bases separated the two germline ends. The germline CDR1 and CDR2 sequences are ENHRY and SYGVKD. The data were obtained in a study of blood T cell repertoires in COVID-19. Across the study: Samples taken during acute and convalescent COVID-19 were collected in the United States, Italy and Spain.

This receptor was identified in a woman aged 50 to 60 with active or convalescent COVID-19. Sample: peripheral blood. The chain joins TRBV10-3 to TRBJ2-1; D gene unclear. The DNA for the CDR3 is TGTGCCATCAGTGAGTCGTCTAACAATGAGCAGTTCTTC. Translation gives CAISESSNNEQFF.